What follows are 4 T cell receptor beta chains derived from one specimen sequenced in a study of CD8+CD57+ T cells in acquired aplastic anemia. Sequencing involved patients with CD8+CD57+ cell expansion previously shown by flow cytometry. Genomic DNA was employed as the template in profiling TCR beta VDJ and CDR3. TCRdb processed the reads anew with MiXCR; each CDR3 protein has one entry. The table records 300,000 or so distinct CDR3 sequences, approximately 57% of them present only once. The sample was sorted CD4+, CD8+, or CD8+CD57+ T cells (not recorded which) from PBMCs. Receptors were obtained from a human donor with aplastic anemia.

The V gene is TRBV4-1, the J gene TRBJ1-1, with a possible D match to TRBD1 (5 bases). Per germline, CDR1 MGHRA and CDR2 YSYEKL. The V end was cut by 1 base, the J end by 6 bases, with 12 bases between. The CDR3 spans 14 residues. The CDR3 coding sequence is TGCGCCAGCAGCCAAGTGGGGGGGGTGGCTGAAGCTTTCTTT. Encoded protein: CASSQVGGVAEAFF.

The chain links TRBV29-1 to TRBJ2-1, with unresolved D. Germline V gives CDR1 SQVTM, CDR2 ANQGSEA. The CDR3 runs to 11 residues. With 5 bases removed from V and 6 bases from J, the gap between germline ends came to 8 bases. This CDR3 reads CSVSRANEQFF. The CDR3 DNA reads TGCAGCGTTTCTCGGGCCAATGAGCAGTTCTTC.

The chain carries TRBV15 and TRBJ1-5, with TRBD1 matching 8 bases. J lost 6 bases, V lost 0 bases, and 4 bases had no gene match. The CDR3 sequence is 15 residues long. The V gene's germline CDR1 is LNHNV and CDR2 YYDKDF (reference sequence). CDR3: CATSRDDRGSQPQHF. The CDR3, as DNA: TGTGCCACCAGCAGAGATGACAGGGGAAGTCAGCCCCAGCATTTT.

V usage is TRBV7-6 and J usage is TRBJ2-1; D not certain. V lost 2 bases, J lost 7 bases, and 6 bases lay in between. The germline gives CDR1 SGHVS, CDR2 FNYEAQ. This CDR3 contains 12 residues. CDR3 sequence reads: CASSLTVNEQFF. The CDR3 DNA sequence: TGTGCCAGCAGCTTAACGGTGAATGAGCAGTTCTTC.